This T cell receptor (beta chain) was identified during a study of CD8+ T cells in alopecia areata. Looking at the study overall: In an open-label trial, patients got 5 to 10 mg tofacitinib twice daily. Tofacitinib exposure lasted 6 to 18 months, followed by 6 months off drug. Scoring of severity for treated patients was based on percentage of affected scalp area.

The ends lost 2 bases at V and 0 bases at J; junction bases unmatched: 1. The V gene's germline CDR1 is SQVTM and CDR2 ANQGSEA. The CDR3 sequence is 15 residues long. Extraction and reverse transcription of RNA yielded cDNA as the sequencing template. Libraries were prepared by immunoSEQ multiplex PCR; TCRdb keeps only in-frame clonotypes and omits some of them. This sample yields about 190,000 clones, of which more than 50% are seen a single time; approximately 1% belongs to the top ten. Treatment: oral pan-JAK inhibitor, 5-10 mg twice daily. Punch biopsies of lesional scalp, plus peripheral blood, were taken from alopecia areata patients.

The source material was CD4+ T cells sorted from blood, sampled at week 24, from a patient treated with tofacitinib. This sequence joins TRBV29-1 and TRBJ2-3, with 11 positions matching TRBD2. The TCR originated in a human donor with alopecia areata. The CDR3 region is CSVERLAGSTDTQYF. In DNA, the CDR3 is TGCAGCGTTGAACGACTAGCGGGGAGCACAGATACGCAGTATTTT.